This TCR beta chain originates from a study of control samples from healthy donors and cancer patients. The CDR3 runs to 15 residues. Trimming removed 2 bases from V and 2 bases from J; junction bases left unmatched: 6. Looked up from germline, CDR1 is SGHKS and CDR2 is YYEKEE (reference sequence). The protocol was immunoSEQ multiplex PCR, while the TCRdb copy is restricted to in-frame clones and leaves out a portion. This table holds 110,000 to 150,000 clones, 85% to 95% found once. The gene calls are TRBV5-5 and TRBJ1-2; TRBD1 aligns across 7 bases. The TCR was taken from a man in his forties in good health. The sample comprised blood. The CDR3 sequence: CASSFRDSLNYGYTF. The DNA of the CDR3 is TGTGCCAGCAGCTTTAGGGACAGCTTAAACTATGGCTACACCTTC.